This TCR beta chain is drawn from a study of shared clonotypes between healthy human individuals (dated by TCRdb to 2020 to 2022). About the investigation overall: Three men and a couple of women, aged 18 to 49 years, made up the cohort. For each donor, CD4 naive and CD4 memory were each run on three plates, CD8 naive on two plates, and CD8 memory on one plate. To estimate repertoire size and how much clonotype sharing occurs between individuals, the study deeply sequenced the blood TCR repertoires of several healthy adults. To increase sequencing depth and limit assay-specific biases, different laboratories used diverse techniques to prepare libraries and sequence TCR repertoires. Leukapheresis yielded between about 0.9 and 8.9 billion PBMCs per donor. General study outcomes and caveats: Even with the large sequencing depth, rarefaction of the sorted-subset datasets indicated that sequencing was incomplete. Sampling was restricted to blood, and TCR repertoires in tissues likely differ from the TCR repertoires found in blood. Pairwise subsampling indicated that sequencing depth was expected to affect the degree of clonotype sharing among donors. Naive subsets generally had larger estimated clonotype richness than memory subsets. Compared with non-shared clonotypes, the clonotypes found in all four sorted-subset donors had higher generation probabilities. Because the study included only a small number of donors, the genetic and exposure-history diversity represented was limited. Sharing across a few donors was observed for about 5% of naive CD4, under 4% of naive CD8, over 2% of memory CD4, and approximately 0.41% of memory CD8 clonotypes.

For this clone: The specificity of this receptor is unknown. One base away there is no much larger clone; base qualities are not given.

Relative to germline, V is 1 base shorter and J is 6 bases shorter, with 7 bases between their ends. From the cysteine through the phenylalanine, the CDR3 covers 12 amino acids. Only the CDR3 part of the read is kept: 36 bases, read in frame from the first base. CDR1 and CDR2 were assigned from the germline V gene (reference sequence) as SEHNR and FQNEAQ. Healthy HIV-negative adults with no recently reported acute infections or vaccinations were included as donors. All donors were Caucasian adults living in Nashville, Tennessee, USA. CD4+ T cells were enriched by magnetic negative selection; naive cells were then positively selected on CD45RA, and the negative fraction formed the memory subset. Blood was obtained by leukapheresis, after which PBMCs were separated by Ficoll-Histopaque density gradient centrifugation and cryopreserved in liquid nitrogen vapor phase. Purity and quantity of every magnetically sorted T cell population were checked by analytical flow cytometry. Genomic DNA was isolated from every sorted fraction and measured by UV absorbance on a Nanodrop 2000c.

Using the deep immunoSEQ assay, multiplex PCR amplified TCR CDR3 regions from genomic DNA. Extracted genomic DNA from each cell subset was distributed evenly across all wells of several immunoSEQ 96-well plates, and each plate was treated as a replicate. For sorted subsets, 150 to 250 ng genomic DNA, equal to approximately 30,000 T cell genomes, was loaded into each replicate PCR. Purified libraries were measured with a Qubit 3.0 fluorometer, size-checked on a Bioanalyzer 2100, and measured again with the KAPA Library Quantification kit. Each immunoSEQ 96-well plate was sequenced on its own single-read 150-cycle Illumina NextSeq 550 flow cell. From the authors' description of their analysis: The immunoSEQ output contained only junctional sequences without quality scores, so filtering could not match that applied to full-length reads. Sequences were annotated with PyIR, a Python wrapper for IgBLAST v1.9, using IMGT germline references to assign V/J genes and CDR3. Reads with weak V/J assignments (E-value above 1e-6), missing CDR3, stop codons, out-of-frame junctions, or ambiguous translated residues were removed. V3J clonotypes were defined by identical inferred V gene, J gene, and CDR3 amino acid sequence. The percentage overlap between two repertoires was calculated by dividing the number of shared unique clonotypes by the size of the smaller repertoire. Richness of each repertoire was evaluated using RTK rarefaction, the Chao1 estimator, and Recon v2.1 estimates of unobserved clonotypes. Generation probabilities for all TCRbeta clonotypes obtained by the gDNA method from a handful of donors were computed using OLGA. What TCRdb holds here is the immuneACCESS table cut down to in-frame rearrangements. Part of the clones is not present; checked against another copy, under half of the missing clones reflect an unresolved V gene, and the others are unexplained. V and J calls and clone size are as listed in that table; D and trimming were resolved from the DNA. The sample table contains 2 million to 2.5 million clones; only one count was recorded for approximately 94% of them. Together, the top ten hold roughly 0.13% of the sample.

This sequence originates from a man aged 18 to 30 in good health. Source material: naive CD4+ T cells sorted from blood. The cell subset or site label here, explained by the study, means: CD45RA+ positively selected. The chain couples TRBV7-9 to TRBJ2-7; the D segment cannot be called with confidence. The CDR3 protein is CASSLVLTEQYF. The nucleotides are TGTGCCAGCAGCTTAGTATTGACCGAGCAGTACTTC.